Below are 9 T cell receptor beta chains sequenced from a single sample in a study of tumor-infiltrating lymphocytes in primary liver carcinoma. A constant-region primer served to make TCR beta cDNA from about 530 ng total RNA. Slightly modified ARM-PCR with three nested multiplex PCR rounds yielded TCR beta libraries. The first two PCR rounds used TRBV1-TRBV30 primers with a Cbeta primer, roughly 10 cycles each. One entry per CDR3 protein, called by TCRdb with MiXCR from the multiplex PCR reads. The table lists around 70,000 distinct CDR3 sequences, 60% to 75% of them singletons. The 20-30 mg bulk tissue piece was not sorted before simultaneous RNA and DNA extraction. Sequenced material: liver tumor tissue from sampling region 4. Noted subset: tumor region T4, right-lateral pole. The receptor source for this set is a middle-aged man with primary liver carcinoma and hepatitis B virus infection.

About this clonotype itself: A much larger clone is a single base away; this may be a read error. The J gene is TRBJ2-2, the V gene TRBV6-5; 8 bases are a match to TRBD1. The CDR3 runs 16 residues. The V gene's germline CDR1 is MNHEY and CDR2 SVGAGI. V lost 4 bases, J lost 2 bases, and 6 bases stayed unmatched. CDR3 coding DNA: TGTGCCAGCAGTTCCGAGACAGGGGCCAACACCGGGGAGCTGTTTTTT. Protein product: CASSSETGANTGELFF.

The table lists this clonotype with many counts. V and J are TRBV29-1 and TRBJ2-2, with 7 bases lining up with TRBD2. V was clipped by 7 bases and J by 3 bases; unmatched bases: 8. The CDR3 runs to 14 residues. Per the germline V gene, CDR1 is SQVTM and CDR2 is ANQGSEA. The DNA for the CDR3 is TGCAGCGCCCGAGGGACTACGCACACCGGGGAGCTGTTTTTT. This translates into CSARGTTHTGELFF.

This clonotype was counted only a few times. A much larger clone lies a single base off, so this may be a read error. The chain couples TRBV10-3 to TRBJ2-2; D may be TRBD1 or TRBD2 (5 bases each). CDR3 length: 15 amino acids. Germline CDR1 is ENHRY and CDR2 is SYGVKD. The CDR3 sequence is CAISEGEGLTGEPFF. The CDR3 DNA sequence: TGTGCCATCAGTGAAGGGGAAGGCCTCACCGGGGAGCCGTTTTTT.

This clonotype was recorded many times. The genes are TRBV6-4 and TRBJ2-1; a possible D gene is TRBD2 (5 bases). Germline V gene lookup returns CDR1 MRHNA and CDR2 SNTAGT. The CDR3 runs to 13 residues. V lost 4 bases, J lost 9 bases, and 13 bases lay in between. The CDR3 loop reads CASSGEGLSEQFF. The CDR3 bases are TGTGCCAGCAGTGGTGAGGGCCTTAGTGAGCAGTTCTTC.

To note about this clonotype: The junction and the germline gene differ at one end; a read error may be behind it. The V gene is TRBV4-2, the J gene TRBJ1-5; 11 nucleotides match TRBD1. CDR3 length: 15 amino acids. Germline V CDR1 and CDR2: LGHNA, YNFKEQ. DNA of the CDR3: TGTGCCACCAGCCCGGGACAGGGGGTGGATCAGCCCCAGCATTTT. Translation gives CATSPGQGVDQPQHF.

This clonotype was observed many times. The genes are TRBV6-1 and TRBJ2-1, with 9 bases lining up with TRBD2. Germline V gene data show CDR1 as MNHNS and CDR2 as SASEGT. The trim removed 3 bases at V and 1 base at J, leaving 1 base unmatched. The CDR3 sequence is 15 residues long. CDR3 DNA sequence: TGTGCCAGCAGTGAGGGACTAGCTTCCTACAATGAGCAGTTCTTC. Its translation is CASSEGLASYNEQFF.

A word on this clonotype: A read error may explain this, as a much larger clone is one base away. The chain combines TRBV2 with TRBJ2-7, with 7 bases lining up with TRBD1. The CDR3 contains 13 residues. Per the germline V gene, CDR1 is SNHLY and CDR2 is FYNNEI. CDR3 nucleotides: TGTGCGAGCGCCGGGACAGTTCAATACGAGCAGTACTTC. As protein: CASAGTVQYEQYF.

The CDR3 sequence: CTGSLEYNEQFF. Here the CDR3 DNA reads TGTACCGGCAGCCTGGAGTACAATGAGCAGTTCTTC. The chain couples TRBV11-2 to TRBJ2-1; D is unclear. Germline V CDR1 and CDR2: SGHAT, FQNNGV. The CDR3 covers 12 residues.

The sample holds many counts of this clonotype. The chain carries TRBV12-3 or TRBV12-4 and TRBJ2-2; D gene unclear. The CDR3 has 14 amino acids. The V gene lost 7 bases and the J gene lost 1 base, with 10 bases spanning the gap. The CDR3 protein is CASIESENTGELFF. The CDR3 region has the DNA TGTGCCAGCATCGAGTCAGAGAACACCGGGGAGCTGTTTTTT.